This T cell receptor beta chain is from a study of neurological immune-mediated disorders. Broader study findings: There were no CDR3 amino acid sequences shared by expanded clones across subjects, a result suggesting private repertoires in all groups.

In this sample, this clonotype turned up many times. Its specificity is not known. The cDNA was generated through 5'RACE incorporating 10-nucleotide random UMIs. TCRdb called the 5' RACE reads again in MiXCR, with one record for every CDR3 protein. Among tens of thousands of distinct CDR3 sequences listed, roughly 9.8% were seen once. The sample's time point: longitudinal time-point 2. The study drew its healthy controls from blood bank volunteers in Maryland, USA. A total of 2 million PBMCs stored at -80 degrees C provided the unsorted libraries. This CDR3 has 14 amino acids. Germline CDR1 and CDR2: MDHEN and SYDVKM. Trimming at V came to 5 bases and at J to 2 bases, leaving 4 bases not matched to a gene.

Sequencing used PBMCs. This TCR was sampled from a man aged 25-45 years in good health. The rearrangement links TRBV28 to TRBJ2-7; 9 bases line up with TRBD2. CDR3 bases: TGTGCCAGCAGTCTCGGGACTAGCCCCTACGAGCAGTACTTC. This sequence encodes CASSLGTSPYEQYF. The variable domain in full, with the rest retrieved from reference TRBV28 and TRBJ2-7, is DVKVTQSSRYLVKRTGEKVFLECVQDMDHENMFWYRQDPGLGLRLIYFSYDVKMKEKGDIPEGYSVSREKKERFSLILESASTNQTSMYLCASSLGTSPYEQYFGPGTRLTVT.